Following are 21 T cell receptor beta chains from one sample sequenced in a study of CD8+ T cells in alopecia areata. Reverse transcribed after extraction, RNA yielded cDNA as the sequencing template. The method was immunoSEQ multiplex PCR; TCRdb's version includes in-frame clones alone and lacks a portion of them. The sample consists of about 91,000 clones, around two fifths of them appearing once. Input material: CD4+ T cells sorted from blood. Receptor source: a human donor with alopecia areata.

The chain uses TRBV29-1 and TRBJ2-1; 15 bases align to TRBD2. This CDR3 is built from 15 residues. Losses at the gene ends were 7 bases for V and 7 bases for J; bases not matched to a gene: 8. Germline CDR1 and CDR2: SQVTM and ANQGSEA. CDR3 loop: CSAGTSGRFMNEQFF. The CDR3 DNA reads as TGCAGCGCTGGGACTAGCGGGAGGTTTATGAATGAGCAGTTCTTC.

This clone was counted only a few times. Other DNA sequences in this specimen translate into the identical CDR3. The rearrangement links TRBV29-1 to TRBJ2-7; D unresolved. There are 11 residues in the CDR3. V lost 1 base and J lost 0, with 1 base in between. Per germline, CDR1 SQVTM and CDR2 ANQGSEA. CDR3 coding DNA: TGCAGCGTTGAAGTCTCCTACGAGCAGTACTTC. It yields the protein CSVEVSYEQYF.

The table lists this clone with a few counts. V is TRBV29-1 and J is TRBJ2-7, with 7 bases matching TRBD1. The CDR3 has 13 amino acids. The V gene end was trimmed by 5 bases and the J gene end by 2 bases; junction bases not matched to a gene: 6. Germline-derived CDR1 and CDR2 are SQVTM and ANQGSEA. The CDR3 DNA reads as TGCAGCGTTCGGGCAGGGGGTCCCTACGAGCAGTACTTC. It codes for CSVRAGGPYEQYF.

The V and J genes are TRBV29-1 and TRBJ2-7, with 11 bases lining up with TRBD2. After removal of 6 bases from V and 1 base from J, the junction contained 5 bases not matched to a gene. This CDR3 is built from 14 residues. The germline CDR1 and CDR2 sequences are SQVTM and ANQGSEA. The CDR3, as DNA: TGCAGCGTGGGCCTAGCGGGAGGTTCCTACGAGCAGTACTTC. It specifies CSVGLAGGSYEQYF.

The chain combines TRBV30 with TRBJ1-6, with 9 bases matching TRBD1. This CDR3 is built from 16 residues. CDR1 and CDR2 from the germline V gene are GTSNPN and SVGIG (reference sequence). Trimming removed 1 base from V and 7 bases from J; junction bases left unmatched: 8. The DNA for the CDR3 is TGTGCCTGGAGTGGTATCGGGACAGGGTTGAATTCACCCCTCCACTTT. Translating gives CAWSGIGTGLNSPLHF.

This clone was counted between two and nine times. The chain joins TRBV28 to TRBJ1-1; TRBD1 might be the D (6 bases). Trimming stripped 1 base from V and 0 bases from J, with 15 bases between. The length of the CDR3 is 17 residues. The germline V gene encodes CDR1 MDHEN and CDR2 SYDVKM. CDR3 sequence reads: CASSLLPRTALNTEAFF. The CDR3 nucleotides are TGTGCCAGCAGTTTATTGCCGAGGACAGCGTTGAACACTGAAGCTTTCTTT.

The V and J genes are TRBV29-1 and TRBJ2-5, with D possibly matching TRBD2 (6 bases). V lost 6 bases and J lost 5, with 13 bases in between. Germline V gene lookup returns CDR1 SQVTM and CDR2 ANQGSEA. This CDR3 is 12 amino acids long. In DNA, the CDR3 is TGCAGCGTATACTCCGGAGGGGAGACCCAGTACTTC. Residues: CSVYSGGETQYF.

The CDR3 nucleotides read TGCAGCGTTGTTGTGGGCCGCTACACCGGGGAGCTGTTTTTT. Translation gives CSVVVGRYTGELFF. The chain recombines TRBV29-1 with TRBJ2-2; D is undetermined. The CDR3 spans 14 residues. CDR1 and CDR2 (germline): SQVTM, ANQGSEA. The V gene lost 4 bases and the J gene lost 3 bases, with 12 bases spanning the gap.

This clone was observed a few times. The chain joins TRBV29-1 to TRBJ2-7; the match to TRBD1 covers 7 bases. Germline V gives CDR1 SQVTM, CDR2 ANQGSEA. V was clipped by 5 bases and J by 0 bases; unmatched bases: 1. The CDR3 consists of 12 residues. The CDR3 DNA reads TGCAGCGTTAACAGGGGCTCCTACGAGCAGTACTTC. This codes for CSVNRGSYEQYF.

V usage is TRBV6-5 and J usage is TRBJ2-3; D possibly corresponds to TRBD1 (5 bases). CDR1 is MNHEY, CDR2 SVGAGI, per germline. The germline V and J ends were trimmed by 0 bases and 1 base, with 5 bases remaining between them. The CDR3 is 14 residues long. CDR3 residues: CASSYSRGTDTQYF. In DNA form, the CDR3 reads TGTGCCAGCAGTTACTCCAGGGGCACAGATACGCAGTATTTT.

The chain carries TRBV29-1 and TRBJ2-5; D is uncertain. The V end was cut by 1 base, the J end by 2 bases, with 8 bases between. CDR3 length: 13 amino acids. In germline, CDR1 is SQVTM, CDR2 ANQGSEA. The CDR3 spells CSVEVTSQETQYF. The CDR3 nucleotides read TGCAGCGTTGAAGTGACTTCTCAAGAGACCCAGTACTTC.

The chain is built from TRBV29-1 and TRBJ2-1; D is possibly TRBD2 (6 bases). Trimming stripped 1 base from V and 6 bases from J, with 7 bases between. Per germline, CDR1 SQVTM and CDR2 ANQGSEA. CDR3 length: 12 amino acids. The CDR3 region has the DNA TGCAGCGTTGAAGGGACTACCAATGAGCAGTTCTTC. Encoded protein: CSVEGTTNEQFF.

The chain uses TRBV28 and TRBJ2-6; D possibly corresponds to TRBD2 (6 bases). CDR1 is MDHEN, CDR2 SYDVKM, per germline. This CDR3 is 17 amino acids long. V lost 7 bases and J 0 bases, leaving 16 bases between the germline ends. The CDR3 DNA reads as TGTGCCAGCAAAGGGGAGGAATTCTACTCTGGGGCCAACGTCCTGACTTTC. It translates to CASKGEEFYSGANVLTF. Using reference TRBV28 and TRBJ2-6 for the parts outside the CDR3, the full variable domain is DVKVTQSSRYLVKRTGEKVFLECVQDMDHENMFWYRQDPGLGLRLIYFSYDVKMKEKGDIPEGYSVSREKKERFSLILESASTNQTSMYLCASKGEEFYSGANVLTFGAGSRLTVL.

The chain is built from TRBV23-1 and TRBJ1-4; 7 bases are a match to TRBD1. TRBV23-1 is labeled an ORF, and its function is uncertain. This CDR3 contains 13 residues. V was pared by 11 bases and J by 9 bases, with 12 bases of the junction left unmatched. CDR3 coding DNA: TGCGCCCAGACAGGGTCCCTTACTCAAAAACTGTTTTTT. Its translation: CAQTGSLTQKLFF.

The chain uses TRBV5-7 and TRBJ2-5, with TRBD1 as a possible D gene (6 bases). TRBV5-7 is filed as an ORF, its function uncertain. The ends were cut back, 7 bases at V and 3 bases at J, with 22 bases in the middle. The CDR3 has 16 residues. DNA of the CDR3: TGTGCCAGCGAGGGCGCAGGACAGCGACCAAAAGAGACCCAGTACTTC. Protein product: CASEGAGQRPKETQYF.

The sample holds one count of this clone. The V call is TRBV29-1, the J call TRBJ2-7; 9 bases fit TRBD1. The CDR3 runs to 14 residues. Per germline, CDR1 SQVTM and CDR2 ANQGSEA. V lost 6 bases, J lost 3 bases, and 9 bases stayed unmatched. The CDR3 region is CSVVRDRDIYEQYF. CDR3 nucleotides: TGCAGCGTCGTCCGGGACAGGGACATCTACGAGCAGTACTTC.

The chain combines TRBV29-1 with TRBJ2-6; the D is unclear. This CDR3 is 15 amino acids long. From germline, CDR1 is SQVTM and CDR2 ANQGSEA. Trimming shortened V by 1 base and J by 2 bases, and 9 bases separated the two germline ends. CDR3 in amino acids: CSVEGRETGANVLTF. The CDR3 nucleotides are TGCAGCGTTGAAGGTCGAGAAACTGGGGCCAACGTCCTGACTTTC.

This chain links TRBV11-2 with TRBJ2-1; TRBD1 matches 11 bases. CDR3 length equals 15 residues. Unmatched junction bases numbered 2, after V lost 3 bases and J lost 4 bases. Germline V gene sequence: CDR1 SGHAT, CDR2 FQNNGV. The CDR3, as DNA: TGTGCCAGCAGCTTCGGGACAGGGGGTTACAATGAGCAGTTCTTC. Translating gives CASSFGTGGYNEQFF.

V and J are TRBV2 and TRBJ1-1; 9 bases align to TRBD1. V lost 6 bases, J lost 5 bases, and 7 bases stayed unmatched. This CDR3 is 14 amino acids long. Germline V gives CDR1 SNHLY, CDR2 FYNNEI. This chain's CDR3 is CASRAQGAYTEAFF. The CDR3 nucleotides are TGTGCCAGCAGGGCACAGGGGGCATATACTGAAGCTTTCTTT.

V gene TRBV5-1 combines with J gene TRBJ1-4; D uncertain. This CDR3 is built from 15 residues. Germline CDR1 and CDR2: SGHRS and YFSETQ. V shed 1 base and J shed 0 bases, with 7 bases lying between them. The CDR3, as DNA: TGCGCCAGCAGCTTGTTGAGCCCAACTAATGAAAAACTGTTTTTT. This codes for CASSLLSPTNEKLFF.

CDR3 bases: TGCAGCGTGGATGACACGGGCTCTGGAAACACCATATATTTT. Translated, it gives CSVDDTGSGNTIYF. The rearrangement links TRBV29-1 to TRBJ1-3; D not resolved. The germline V and J ends were trimmed by 6 bases and 0 bases, with 12 bases remaining between them. Per germline, CDR1 SQVTM and CDR2 ANQGSEA. The CDR3 has 14 amino acids. Full variable domain (missing parts from reference TRBV29-1 and TRBJ1-3): SAVISQKPSRDICQRGTSLTIQCQVDSQVTMMFWYRQQPGQSLTLIATANQGSEATYESGFVIDKFPISRPNLTFSTLTVSNMSPEDSSIYLCSVDDTGSGNTIYFGEGSWLTVV.